The 24 T cell receptor beta chains reported below all come from one sample, sequenced in a study of shared T cell receptors in the human thymus. Measured with immunoSEQ multiplex PCR; TCRdb has only the in-frame clones, and not every one. The data contain under 850,000 clones, 70% to 90% of them singletons. A further study also used this sample, focusing on human thymus T cells.

What was sequenced was thymocytes. The receptors derive from a boy in the first two years of life with a congenital heart defect.

The chain links TRBV19 to TRBJ2-4, with D uncertain. Trimming cost V 4 bases and J 6 bases, with 13 bases left between them. The CDR3 is 14 amino acids. Germline V gene data show CDR1 as LNHDA and CDR2 as SQIVND (reference sequence). DNA of the CDR3: TGTGCCAGTAGTACCCAGGTCGCACTAAACATTCAGTACTTC. This codes for CASSTQVALNIQYF. Variable domain in full (rest from reference TRBV19 and TRBJ2-4): DGGITQSPKYLFRKEGQNVTLSCEQNLNHDAMYWYRQDPGQGLRLIYYSQIVNDFQKGDIAEGYSVSREKKESFPLTVTSAQKNPTAFYLCASSTQVALNIQYFGAGTRLSVL.

This rearrangement joins TRBV6-5 to TRBJ1-5; tentatively, D is TRBD1 (6 bases). Germline V gene lookup returns CDR1 MNHEY and CDR2 SVGAGI. This CDR3 has 16 amino acids. V lost 2 bases and J lost 4, with 15 bases in between. The CDR3, as DNA: TGTGCCAGCAGTTACGCGACAGGTCCTTGGAATCAGCCCCAGCATTTT. The encoded protein is CASSYATGPWNQPQHF.

Only one count was recorded for this clone. The rearrangement joins TRBV29-1 to TRBJ1-2; a possible D gene is TRBD1 (5 bases). Germline V gene data show CDR1 as SQVTM and CDR2 as ANQGSEA. V lost 0 bases, J lost 1 base, and 15 bases lay in between. The CDR3 has 16 residues. The CDR3 DNA follows: TGCAGCGTTGAAGATCTAGGGCAGGGCAATAACTATGGCTACACCTTC. Protein sequence: CSVEDLGQGNNYGYTF.

The chain couples TRBV2 to TRBJ2-5; TRBD1 aligns across 9 bases. J lost 5 bases, V lost 3 bases, and 13 bases had no gene match. From germline, CDR1 is SNHLY and CDR2 FYNNEI. The CDR3 consists of 17 residues. The CDR3 sequence: CASSDSRRGDRDETQYF. CDR3 coding DNA: TGTGCCAGCAGTGATAGCCGCCGGGGGGACAGGGACGAGACCCAGTACTTC.

The chain carries TRBV18 and TRBJ1-5; 8 bases align to TRBD1. CDR3 size: 16 residues. V was pared by 0 bases and J by 3 bases, with 4 bases of the junction left unmatched. Germline V gene sequence: CDR1 KGHSH, CDR2 LQKENI. As DNA, the CDR3 is TGTGCCAGCTCACCACCCGGGACAGGCCCCAATCAGCCCCAGCATTTT. Translation gives CASSPPGTGPNQPQHF.

Regarding this clone: The identical CDR3 is also encoded by other nucleotide sequences in the sample. The gene calls are TRBV27 and TRBJ2-3, with 11 bases matching TRBD2. Unmatched junction bases numbered 0, after V lost 2 bases and J lost 5 bases. The CDR3 contains 14 residues. Germline V gene data show CDR1 as MNHEY and CDR2 as SMNVEV (reference sequence). In nucleotides, the CDR3 is TGTGCCAGCAGTTTAGGACTAGCGGGAGATACGCAGTATTTT. Its translation: CASSLGLAGDTQYF.

This sequence joins TRBV7-2 and TRBJ1-2; D unresolved. Trimming removed 1 base at V and 8 bases at J, with 20 bases between. The CDR3 runs to 16 residues. CDR1 is SGHTA and CDR2 is FQGNSA in the germline V gene. CDR3 sequence reads: CASSLVVGDYYGGYTF. The CDR3 DNA sequence: TGTGCCAGCAGCTTAGTGGTGGGCGACTACTATGGCGGCTACACCTTC. Using reference TRBV7-2 and TRBJ1-2 for the parts outside the CDR3, the full variable domain is GAGVSQSPSNKVTEKGKDVELRCDPISGHTALYWYRQSLGQGLEFLIYFQGNSAPDKSGLPSDRFSAERTGGSVSTLTIQRTQQEDSAVYLCASSLVVGDYYGGYTFGSGTRLTVV.

The chain links TRBV4-3 to TRBJ2-3; TRBD2 agrees at 9 bases. From germline, CDR1 is LGHNA and CDR2 YSLEER. This CDR3 is 18 amino acids long. The J segment lost 2 bases and the V segment lost 0 bases, leaving 9 bases of the junction unmatched. The chain's CDR3 is CASSQEGLAGAFTDTQYF. Written as DNA, the CDR3 is TGCGCCAGCAGCCAAGAAGGGTTAGCGGGAGCCTTCACAGATACGCAGTATTTT.

The chain uses TRBV7-2 and TRBJ2-3, with 9 nucleotides matching TRBD2. Per germline, CDR1 SGHTA and CDR2 FQGNSA. Trimming cost V 4 bases and J 2 bases; bases outside gene matches: 10. The CDR3 consists of 17 residues. The CDR3 spells CASSSPHSGRSTDTQYF. CDR3 nucleotide sequence: TGTGCCAGCAGCTCCCCCCACAGCGGGAGGTCCACAGATACGCAGTATTTT.

The V and J genes are TRBV4-2 and TRBJ2-7; D is unclear. V lost 4 bases to trimming and J lost 4 bases, with 17 bases between them. The CDR3 covers 15 residues. CDR1 and CDR2 from the germline V gene are LGHNA and YNFKEQ. CDR3 coding DNA: TGTGCCAGCAGCCCCAGCCCGGAGCTGGTATACGAGCAGTACTTC. Translating it yields CASSPSPELVYEQYF.

This clone appeared once. J is TRBJ2-5 and V is TRBV4-3, with 9 bases that match TRBD1. Germline V gene lookup returns CDR1 LGHNA and CDR2 YSLEER. The CDR3 runs 17 residues. V gave up 2 bases and J gave up 4 bases; unmatched junction bases: 11. The CDR3 here is CASSQTPGQGEGETQYF. The DNA for the CDR3 is TGCGCCAGCAGCCAAACACCGGGACAGGGAGAGGGAGAGACCCAGTACTTC.

The chain links TRBV2 to TRBJ2-3, with 7 bases aligning to TRBD2. The CDR3 contains 17 residues. Germline V gene data show CDR1 as SNHLY and CDR2 as FYNNEI. Trimming removed 2 bases from V and 0 bases from J; junction bases left unmatched: 8. The CDR3 sequence: CASSERPSGASTDTQYF. CDR3 nucleotides: TGTGCCAGCAGTGAACGCCCTAGCGGAGCTAGCACAGATACGCAGTATTTT. The full variable domain, with the rest looked up from reference TRBV2 and TRBJ2-3, is EPEVTQTPSHQVTQMGQEVILRCVPISNHLYFYWYRQILGQKVEFLVSFYNNEISEKSEIFDDQFSVERPDGSNFTLKIRSTKLEDSAMYFCASSERPSGASTDTQYFGPGTRLTVL.

The V and J genes are TRBV9 and TRBJ2-7, with 9 positions matching TRBD2. The V segment lost 3 bases and the J segment 5 bases; nucleotides outside the gene matches: 9. The V gene's germline CDR1 is SGDLS and CDR2 YYNGEE. CDR3 length: 15 amino acids. DNA of the CDR3: TGTGCCAGCAGCGCCTATCTAGCGGGACTAGACGAGCAGTACTTC. Protein sequence: CASSAYLAGLDEQYF.

J is TRBJ1-2 and V is TRBV28, with D tentatively TRBD1 (6 bases). Per germline, CDR1 MDHEN and CDR2 SYDVKM. The CDR3 runs to 15 residues. Trimming pared 5 bases from V and 4 bases from J, leaving 17 bases between. In DNA, the CDR3 is TGTGCCAGCAGTACCCAGGGGTCCGCCCTCTATGGCTACACCTTC. As protein: CASSTQGSALYGYTF.

This sequence joins TRBV30 and TRBJ2-7, with D perhaps TRBD2 (6 bases). This CDR3 is 15 amino acids long. Per germline, CDR1 GTSNPN and CDR2 SVGIG (reference sequence). V was clipped by 1 base and J by 3 bases, with 16 bases between them. The CDR3 DNA reads as TGTGCCTGGAGTGACCTGGAGGGCTATATCTACGAGCAGTACTTC. This sequence encodes CAWSDLEGYIYEQYF.

The chain uses TRBV4-1 and TRBJ2-3; tentatively, D is TRBD1 (6 bases). V was pared by 5 bases and J by 6 bases, with 15 bases between. CDR3 length: 14 residues. CDR1 and CDR2 (germline): MGHRA, YSYEKL. CDR3 nucleotides: TGCGCCAGCAGCGGCCCAGGGACATCGGATACGCAGTATTTT. Translated: CASSGPGTSDTQYF.

CDR3 nucleotide sequence: TGTGCCAGCAGGAAGACTAGCGGGAGCGCGGAGGGGGAGCAGTACTTC. Protein: CASRKTSGSAEGEQYF. The chain uses TRBV27 and TRBJ2-5, with 12 positions matching TRBD2. CDR1 and CDR2 (germline): MNHEY, SMNVEV (reference sequence). The ends lost 6 bases at V and 11 bases at J; junction bases unmatched: 16. This CDR3 comprises 16 residues.

The chain joins TRBV7-2 to TRBJ2-5, with 10 nucleotides matching TRBD2. J was trimmed by 6 bases and V by 7 bases; bases with no gene match: 23. CDR3 length: 19 residues. Germline V gene data show CDR1 as SGHTA and CDR2 as FQGNSA. The CDR3 sequence is CASTTEEREGLSGVKTQYF. CDR3 DNA: TGTGCCAGCACCACGGAAGAGCGGGAGGGCCTGAGTGGAGTGAAGACCCAGTACTTC. Variable domain in full (rest from reference TRBV7-2 and TRBJ2-5): GAGVSQSPSNKVTEKGKDVELRCDPISGHTALYWYRQSLGQGLEFLIYFQGNSAPDKSGLPSDRFSAERTGGSVSTLTIQRTQQEDSAVYLCASTTEEREGLSGVKTQYFGPGTRLLVL.

The J gene is TRBJ2-3, the V gene TRBV20-1, with D maybe TRBD2 (6 bases). The germline gives CDR1 DFQATT, CDR2 SNEGSKA (reference sequence). CDR3 length equals 11 residues. Trimming pared 3 bases from V and 12 bases from J, leaving 13 bases between. CDR3 in amino acids: CSARRPGVQYF. The DNA for the CDR3 is TGCAGTGCTAGGAGGCCGGGAGTTCAGTATTTT.

The V call is TRBV30, the J call TRBJ2-5, with TRBD2 identical over 7 bases. The length of the CDR3 is 16 residues. CDR1 is GTSNPN, CDR2 SVGIG, per germline (reference sequence). V dropped 0 bases and J dropped 1; count of bases not matched to a gene: 8. The CDR3 sequence: CAWSVGQRGPQETQYF. The CDR3 DNA is TGTGCCTGGAGTGTAGGCCAGCGGGGTCCCCAAGAGACCCAGTACTTC. The full variable domain, its missing parts supplied by reference TRBV30 and TRBJ2-5, is SQTIHQWPATLVQPVGSPLSLECTVEGTSNPNLYWYRQAAGRGLQLLFYSVGIGQISSEVPQNLSASRPQDRQFILSSKKLLLSDSGFYLCAWSVGQRGPQETQYFGPGTRLLVL.

The rearrangement uses TRBV5-4 and TRBJ1-1; TRBD1 matches at 9 bases. V dropped 2 bases and J dropped 1; count of bases not matched to a gene: 6. The V gene's germline CDR1 is SGHNT and CDR2 YYREEE (reference sequence). CDR3 length: 16 amino acids. In nucleotides, the CDR3 is TGTGCCAGCAGCTTTTCAGACAGGGGGGAGAACACTGAAGCTTTCTTT. This gives the protein CASSFSDRGENTEAFF.

This chain connects TRBV2 to TRBJ1-1; the D is unclear. Deletions cut 8 bases from V and 5 bases from J, with 15 bases between. This CDR3 region has 13 residues. The V gene's germline CDR1 is SNHLY and CDR2 FYNNEI. Here the CDR3 reads CASWSRERTEAFF. CDR3 sequence (DNA): TGTGCCAGCTGGAGCAGAGAAAGGACTGAAGCTTTCTTT.

The chain employs TRBV7-2 and TRBJ2-7; D is unclear. The germline gives CDR1 SGHTA, CDR2 FQGNSA. The CDR3 loop spans 14 amino acids. Trimming stripped 2 bases from V and 3 bases from J, with 11 bases between. CDR3 residues: CASSLYKNNYEQYF. The CDR3 DNA is TGTGCCAGCAGCTTATACAAAAACAACTACGAGCAGTACTTC. The entire variable domain, with the rest obtained from reference TRBV7-2 and TRBJ2-7, is as follows: GAGVSQSPSNKVTEKGKDVELRCDPISGHTALYWYRQSLGQGLEFLIYFQGNSAPDKSGLPSDRFSAERTGGSVSTLTIQRTQQEDSAVYLCASSLYKNNYEQYFGPGTRLTVT.

The chain uses TRBV4-3 and TRBJ2-3; possibly TRBD1 for D (5 bases). The last part of the DNA fits TRBJ1-5 better; the J call may be wrong. The CDR3 is made up of 17 amino acids. CDR1 is LGHNA, CDR2 YSLEER, per germline. The chain's CDR3 is CASSQDNGGGMADTQHF. DNA of the CDR3: TGCGCCAGCAGCCAAGATAATGGGGGAGGCATGGCAGATACGCAGCATTTT.